This T cell receptor beta chain was captured in a study of cytomegalovirus exposure and HLA in healthy donors. Regarding the study as a whole: From TCR beta sequences, most subjects' HLA-A and HLA-B alleles were reportedly predicted accurately. Most TCRs appeared rarely, but some public TCRs recurred in many donors. Association of a missense DCLRE1C variant with TCR beta V- and J-gene trimming was reported in a later analysis.

The PCR was carried out with 60 Vbeta primers and 13 Jbeta primers. Repertoires were generated with immunoSEQ multiplex PCR, while TCRdb's copy carries only in-frame clones and drops some. This table holds about 180,000 clones, 80% found once. The V gene lost 3 bases and the J gene lost 3 bases, with 9 bases spanning the gap. CDR1 and CDR2 from the germline V gene are SGHTA and FQGTGA. This CDR3 comprises 14 residues. On this clone: The antigen is not known.

The specimen sequenced was PBMCs. This chain connects TRBV7-3 to TRBJ2-1, with D possibly being TRBD2 (6 bases). The TCR originated in a man in his forties in good health and CMV-seronegative. CDR3 nucleotide sequence: TGTGCCAGCAGCTTCAACGGGGGCTACAATGAGCAGTTCTTC. It yields the protein CASSFNGGYNEQFF.